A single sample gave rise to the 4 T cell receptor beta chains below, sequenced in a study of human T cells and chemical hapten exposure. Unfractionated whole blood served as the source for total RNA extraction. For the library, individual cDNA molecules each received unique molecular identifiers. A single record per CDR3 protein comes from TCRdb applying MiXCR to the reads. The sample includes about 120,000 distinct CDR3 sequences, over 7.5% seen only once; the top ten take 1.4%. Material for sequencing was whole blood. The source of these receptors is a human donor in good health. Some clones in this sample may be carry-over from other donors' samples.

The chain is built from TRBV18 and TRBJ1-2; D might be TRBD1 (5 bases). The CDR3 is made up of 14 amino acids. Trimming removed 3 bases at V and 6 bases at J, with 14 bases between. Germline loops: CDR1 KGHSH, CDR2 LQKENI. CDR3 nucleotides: TGTGCCAGCTCACCTCAGGGAAACCCCCATGGCTACACCTTC. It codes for CASSPQGNPHGYTF.

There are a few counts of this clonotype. The CDR3 protein is CASSQTGQPQHF. CDR3 DNA: TGTGCCAGCAGCCAAACCGGTCAGCCCCAGCATTTT. J is TRBJ1-5 and V is TRBV14, with D unclear. CDR1 and CDR2 (germline): SGHDN, FVKESK. The V end was cut by 2 bases, the J end by 6 bases, with 5 bases between. CDR3 size: 12 residues. Complete variable domain (other parts from reference TRBV14 and TRBJ1-5): EAGVTQFPSHSVIEKGQTVTLRCDPISGHDNLYWYRRVMGKEIKFLLHFVKESKQDESGMPNNRFLAERTGGTYSTLKVQPAELEDSGVYFCASSQTGQPQHFGDGTRLSIL.

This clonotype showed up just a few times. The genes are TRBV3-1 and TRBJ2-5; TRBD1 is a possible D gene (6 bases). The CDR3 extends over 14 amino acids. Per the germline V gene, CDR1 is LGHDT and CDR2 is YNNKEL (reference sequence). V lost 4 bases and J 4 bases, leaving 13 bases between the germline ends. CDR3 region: CASSLNRVGETQYF. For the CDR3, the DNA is TGTGCCAGCAGCCTGAACAGGGTCGGAGAGACCCAGTACTTC.

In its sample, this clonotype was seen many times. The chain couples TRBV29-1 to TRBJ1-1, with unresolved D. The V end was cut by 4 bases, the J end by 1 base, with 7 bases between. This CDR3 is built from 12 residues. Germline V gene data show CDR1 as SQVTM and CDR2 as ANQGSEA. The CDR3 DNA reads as TGCAGCGTTGCCCTCCAGAACACTGAAGCTTTCTTT. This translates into CSVALQNTEAFF.